The present TCR beta chain was sequenced within a study of identical twins. Overall study findings and caveats: There is a chance that invariant MAIT and iNKT cells partially muddied zero-insertion analyses.

This clonotype was observed a handful of times. Antigen specificity is unknown. Trimming cost V 6 bases and J 3 bases, with 11 bases left between them. CDR1 and CDR2 (germline): SGHVS, FQNEAQ. The CDR3 length is 13 residues. Via MiXCR, TCRdb re-called the 5' RACE reads, giving one row per CDR3 protein. The sample has 500,000 to 600,000 distinct CDR3 sequences; less than 25% are singletons. All donors were healthy, and all were Caucasian. The same data also contributed to another study, on T cells expressing NK-cell markers. That publication notes: Out of eight donors sequenced, seven tested HCMV-seropositive and the remaining one seronegative. Specificity for HCMV among expanded NKG2C+ T cell clones was not established.

The sample comprised CD4+ T cells sorted from blood. The sequence was collected from a young woman in good health. This chain connects TRBV7-8 to TRBJ1-2; D is possibly TRBD1 (5 bases). Here the CDR3 reads CASRSGRDYGYTF. The CDR3 DNA is TGTGCCAGCAGATCCGGCAGGGACTATGGCTACACCTTC. Supplemented by reference TRBV7-8 and TRBJ1-2, the full variable domain reads GAGVSQSPRYKVAKRGQDVALRCDPISGHVSLFWYQQALGQGPEFLTYFQNEAQLDKSGLPSDRFFAERPEGSVSTLKIQRTQQEDSAVYLCASRSGRDYGYTFGSGTRLTVV.